Each of the 19 T cell receptor beta chains below was sequenced from the same sample in a study of regulatory T cells in long-lasting Graves disease (dated by TCRdb to the early 2020s). The time point label for this specimen denotes: persistent/refractory GD, antithyroid drugs over 5 years with positive TRAb. For both TCR sequencing and RNA sequencing, RNA was extracted from PBMCs in TRIzol. Library preparation was by multiplex PCR. This sample was sequenced with an Illumina HiSeq 4000. To build TCR beta libraries, CDR3 regions were amplified by Arm-PCR using iRepertoire HTBI primers. TCRdb cleaned the public reads at Q25 with fastp, built clones with MiXCR and kept in-frame beta chains. One record per CDR3 amino acid sequence lists the most common genes and DNA. The sample table lists about 400,000 distinct CDR3 sequences, 20% of them with a count of one. The ten largest make up less than 25% of the sample.

Material: peripheral blood mononuclear cells (PBMCs), obtained when the disease was refractory, from a patient treated with antithyroid drugs. These receptors came from a female donor with Graves disease.

This clonotype appeared many times. This sequence joins TRBV6-1 and TRBJ2-7, with 12 nucleotides matching TRBD2. Trimming at V came to 8 bases and at J to 3 bases, leaving 5 bases not matched to a gene. This CDR3 has 14 residues. Per germline, CDR1 MNHNS and CDR2 SASEGT. The DNA of the CDR3 is TGTGCCAGCCGAGGACTAGCGGGACGCTACGAGCAGTACTTC. This translates into CASRGLAGRYEQYF.

The sample holds many counts of this clonotype. This chain joins TRBV19 and TRBJ1-5, with 8 bases fitting TRBD1. The V gene end was trimmed by 9 bases and the J gene end by 1 base; junction bases not matched to a gene: 5. This CDR3 has 14 amino acids. Per the germline V gene, CDR1 is LNHDA and CDR2 is SQIVND (reference sequence). DNA for the CDR3: TGTGCCAGCGCTCAGGGGGCGAGCAATCAGCCCCAGCATTTT. Residues: CASAQGASNQPQHF.

A few counts support this clonotype. This rearrangement joins TRBV10-3 to TRBJ2-7, with 9 bases lining up with TRBD2. Germline trimming cut 5 bases from V and 2 bases from J; bases unmatched to any gene: 4. Germline V gene lookup returns CDR1 ENHRY and CDR2 SYGVKD. CDR3 size: 14 residues. The CDR3 nucleotides are TGTGCCATCAGTCTGGCTAGCGGGGCCTACGAGCAGTACTTC. Translation: CAISLASGAYEQYF.

This clonotype was recorded many times. V gene TRBV7-2 combines with J gene TRBJ2-7, with 8 bases that match TRBD2. Germline CDR1 is SGHTA and CDR2 is FQGNSA. This CDR3 has 13 residues. Losses at the gene ends were 4 bases for V and 7 bases for J; bases not matched to a gene: 6. The CDR3: CASSYPGLEEQYF. In nucleotides, the CDR3 is TGTGCCAGCAGCTACCCGGGACTAGAGGAGCAGTACTTC.

At least ten counts were recorded for this clonotype. The chain combines TRBV28 with TRBJ1-1, with D possibly matching TRBD1 (6 bases). V lost 3 bases, J lost 3 bases, and 14 bases lay in between. The CDR3 has 15 amino acids. Germline CDR1 is MDHEN and CDR2 is SYDVKM. CDR3 in amino acids: CASSFIGGYDTEAFF. The CDR3, as DNA: TGTGCCAGCAGTTTTATAGGGGGGTATGACACTGAAGCTTTCTTT. The whole variable domain, filled in from reference TRBV28 and TRBJ1-1, reads DVKVTQSSRYLVKRTGEKVFLECVQDMDHENMFWYRQDPGLGLRLIYFSYDVKMKEKGDIPEGYSVSREKKERFSLILESASTNQTSMYLCASSFIGGYDTEAFFGQGTRLTVV.

This clonotype has a count of ten or more. The chain couples TRBV30 to TRBJ1-5, with D perhaps TRBD1 (5 bases). In germline, CDR1 is GTSNPN, CDR2 SVGIG (reference sequence). The CDR3 runs to 16 residues. V dropped 1 base and J dropped 4 bases, with 17 bases sitting between them. CDR3 in DNA: TGTGCCTGGAGTGGGGCGCACGGGACGGGTAATCAGCCCCAGCATTTT. Translating gives CAWSGAHGTGNQPQHF.

To note about this clonotype: An end of the junction does not agree with germline; a read error may underlie this. The chain links TRBV19 to TRBJ2-4, with 12 bases identical to TRBD1. This CDR3 region has 12 residues. From germline, CDR1 is LNHDA and CDR2 SQIVND (reference sequence). The CDR3 sequence is CASSIGTGGRHF. The CDR3 nucleotides read TGTGCCAGTAGTATCGGGACAGGGGGCCGACACTTC.

This clonotype has just a few counts. V is TRBV6-2 or TRBV6-3 and J is TRBJ2-7; D might be TRBD1 or TRBD2, each matching 6 bases. There are 17 residues in the CDR3. Trimming took off 2 bases at V and 1 base at J, with 18 bases between the two ends. The V gene's germline CDR1 is MNHEY and CDR2 SVGEGT. CDR3 sequence: CASSYPSWGARSYEQYF. As DNA, the CDR3 is TGTGCCAGCAGTTACCCGTCATGGGGGGCGCGTTCCTACGAGCAGTACTTC.

This clonotype was detected many times. The chain is built from TRBV6-1 and TRBJ1-1; no clear D. Trimming took off 4 bases at V and 3 bases at J, with 6 bases between the two ends. The CDR3 runs 12 residues. CDR1 is MNHNS and CDR2 is SASEGT in the germline V gene. CDR3 sequence: CASSGWDTEAFF. The CDR3 nucleotides are TGTGCCAGCAGTGGGTGGGACACTGAAGCTTTCTTT.

This clonotype turned up a few times. The CDR3 DNA sequence: TGTGCCAGCAGCTTAGCCCAGGGACTTAACACTGAAGCTTTCTTT. Protein product: CASSLAQGLNTEAFF. The chain carries TRBV7-8 and TRBJ1-1, with D possibly TRBD1 on 5 matching bases. Trimming left V 0 bases short and J 2 bases short, with 10 bases between. This CDR3 comprises 15 residues. The germline gives CDR1 SGHVS, CDR2 FQNEAQ.

This clonotype appeared a few times. CDR3 DNA: TGTGCCAGGTTCCAGAGAGCTGCAAACACCATATATTTT. This encodes CARFQRAANTIYF. V is TRBV9 and J is TRBJ1-3; D unresolved. The V end was cut by 8 bases, the J end by 6 bases, with 15 bases between. The CDR3 covers 13 residues. Germline CDR1 is SGDLS and CDR2 is YYNGEE.

Comments on this clonotype: A much larger clone is a single base away; this may be a read error. V is TRBV20-1 and J is TRBJ2-7; 7 nucleotides agree with TRBD2. Germline lookup yields CDR1 DFQATT and CDR2 SNEGSKA (reference sequence). The CDR3 has 16 residues. The trim removed 2 bases at V and 2 bases at J, leaving 12 bases unmatched. The CDR3 region is CSARNASGGSAYEQYF. DNA for the CDR3: TGCAGTGCTAGAAATGCCTCGGGCGGGAGCGCCTACGAGCAGTACTTC.

The chain has TRBV19 and TRBJ2-7, with no clear D. There are 13 residues in the CDR3. The V gene's germline CDR1 is LNHDA and CDR2 SQIVND (reference sequence). The V gene lost 7 bases and the J gene lost 2 bases, with 12 bases spanning the gap. The CDR3 DNA follows: TGTGCCAGTATGTCAGTAGGAACCTACGAGCAGTACTTC. Protein product: CASMSVGTYEQYF.

This clonotype came up many times. The chain is built from TRBV27 and TRBJ2-5; TRBD2 aligns across 11 bases. V lost 5 bases, J lost 5 bases, and 7 bases stayed unmatched. The CDR3 runs 15 residues. CDR1 is MNHEY and CDR2 is SMNVEV in the germline V gene (reference sequence). Here the CDR3 DNA reads TGTGCCAGCAGTATACTAGCGGGAGTTCCCGAGACCCAGTACTTC. It yields the protein CASSILAGVPETQYF.

This clonotype was observed many times. An end of the junction does not agree with germline; a read error may underlie this. The V gene is TRBV7-2, the J gene TRBJ2-7; TRBD1 matches 7 bases. This CDR3 is built from 15 residues. From germline, CDR1 is SGHTA and CDR2 FQGNSA. The CDR3 coding sequence is TGTGCCAGCAGTTTAGCGACAGGGAGCTCCTACGAGCAGTACTTC. The encoded protein is CASSLATGSSYEQYF.

The table lists this clonotype with many counts. The V call is TRBV12-5, the J call TRBJ2-5; 8 nucleotides match TRBD1. CDR3 size: 16 residues. Germline V gene sequence: CDR1 LGHNT, CDR2 FRNRAP. After removal of 7 bases from V and 5 bases from J, the junction contained 15 bases not matched to a gene. CDR3 protein: CASATGTGLRGETQYF. CDR3 DNA: TGTGCTAGTGCCACCGGGACAGGACTACGAGGGGAGACCCAGTACTTC.

This chain uses TRBV29-1 with TRBJ1-2; D unresolved. Looked up from germline, CDR1 is SQVTM and CDR2 is ANQGSEA. The V and J ends lost 0 bases and 8 bases respectively, with 13 bases between them. This CDR3 contains 13 residues. CDR3 DNA sequence: TGCAGCGTTGAAGACTCAAACTTTTCGGGCTACACCTTC. Translation: CSVEDSNFSGYTF.

This clonotype was seen more than once but under ten times. The chain employs TRBV19 and TRBJ1-5; possible D gene TRBD1, 6 bases. The CDR3 totals 15 residues. Germline CDR1 is LNHDA and CDR2 is SQIVND (reference sequence). The V and J ends lost 7 bases and 2 bases respectively, with 15 bases between them. The CDR3 bases are TGTGCCAGTACTAGAGGGGGAATAGGCAATCAGCCCCAGCATTTT. This sequence encodes CASTRGGIGNQPQHF. The whole variable domain, filled in from reference TRBV19 and TRBJ1-5, reads DGGITQSPKYLFRKEGQNVTLSCEQNLNHDAMYWYRQDPGQGLRLIYYSQIVNDFQKGDIAEGYSVSREKKESFPLTVTSAQKNPTAFYLCASTRGGIGNQPQHFGDGTRLSIL.

This clonotype appeared a few times. This chain's CDR3 is CASSIPRTGEVYEQYF. CDR3 in DNA: TGTGCCAGTAGTATCCCCCGGACAGGGGAGGTGTACGAGCAGTACTTC. The chain recombines TRBV19 with TRBJ2-7; 9 bases fit TRBD1. Germline lookup yields CDR1 LNHDA and CDR2 SQIVND (reference sequence). This CDR3 is 16 amino acids long. V trimming: 3 bases; J trimming: 4 bases; junction bases outside the gene matches: 10.